One sample yielded the 15 T cell receptor beta chains listed below, sequenced in a study of cytomegalovirus exposure and HLA in healthy donors. Primers for the PCR totalled 60 Vbeta and 13 Jbeta. Sequencing was performed with immunoSEQ multiplex PCR; in TCRdb, only in-frame clones are kept and a portion is missing. The table has 100,000 or so clones, around 80% seen once. The sample consisted of PBMCs. These receptors were collected from a female donor in good health and CMV-seropositive.

On this clone: The junction does not match germline at one end; this may be a read error. DNA for the CDR3: TGTGCCAGCAGTGATCGGACAGGGCCATCCTCCGAGCAGTACTTC. It translates to CASSDRTGPSSEQYF. The genes are TRBV9 and TRBJ2-7; 8 bases are a match to TRBD1. Germline V gives CDR1 SGDLS, CDR2 YYNGEE. This CDR3 has 15 residues.

V usage is TRBV2 and J usage is TRBJ1-2; TRBD1 matches 8 bases. The V gene's germline CDR1 is SNHLY and CDR2 FYNNEI. Losses at the gene ends were 5 bases for V and 7 bases for J; bases not matched to a gene: 6. The CDR3 sequence is 13 residues long. The CDR3 is CASSQTGVGGYTF. CDR3 DNA sequence: TGTGCCAGCAGTCAGACAGGGGTGGGTGGCTACACCTTC.

This clone is a singleton in its sample. The chain recombines TRBV7-8 with TRBJ2-4, with 11 bases matching TRBD2. The CDR3 totals 19 residues. The germline V gene has CDR1 SGHVS and CDR2 FQNEAQ. The ends lost 1 base at V and 4 bases at J; junction bases unmatched: 12. DNA for the CDR3: TGTGCCAGCAGCTTAGGCAGGACTAGCGGGCAGGGGTGGAAAAACATTCAGTACTTC. This encodes CASSLGRTSGQGWKNIQYF.

This chain uses TRBV2 with TRBJ1-2, with D possibly TRBD1 on 5 matching bases. CDR3 length equals 14 residues. V was shortened by 7 bases and J by 6 bases, with 18 bases between the two germline ends. Per germline, CDR1 SNHLY and CDR2 FYNNEI. CDR3 protein: CASKQGAKGDGYTF. CDR3 sequence (DNA): TGTGCCAGCAAGCAGGGCGCCAAAGGGGATGGCTACACCTTC.

This chain links TRBV21-1 with TRBJ2-7; the DNA was not compared with TRBD1, the D call given in the table. TRBV21-1 is designated a pseudogene. There are 17 residues in the CDR3. DNA for the CDR3: TGTGCCACCCTCGGACAGGGGGATTTACCGTGGAACTACGAGCAGTACTTC. This encodes CATLGQGDLPWNYEQYF.

The chain links TRBV4-2 to TRBJ1-3, with D perhaps matching TRBD1 (6 bases). The V and J ends lost 0 bases and 2 bases respectively, with 8 bases between them. CDR1 is LGHNA and CDR2 is YNFKEQ in the germline V gene. The CDR3 has 15 amino acids. The CDR3 reads CASSQDRGTGNTIYF. For the CDR3, the DNA is TGTGCCAGCAGCCAAGACAGGGGAACTGGAAACACCATATATTTT.

The rearrangement uses TRBV5-4 and TRBJ2-2; 8 bases match TRBD2. The J segment lost 7 bases and the V segment lost 0 bases, leaving 11 bases of the junction unmatched. In germline, CDR1 is SGHNT, CDR2 YYREEE (reference sequence). The CDR3 consists of 17 residues. CDR3 sequence reads: CASSLAGSGLVIGELFF. CDR3 nucleotide sequence: TGTGCCAGCAGCTTGGCGGGTTCGGGACTAGTTATCGGGGAGCTGTTTTTT.

This chain uses TRBV4-1 with TRBJ1-5; TRBD1 is a possible D gene (5 bases). CDR1 is MGHRA and CDR2 is YSYEKL in the germline V gene. This CDR3 has 14 residues. Deletions cut 1 base from V and 7 bases from J, with 11 bases between. The CDR3 DNA sequence: TGCGCCAGCAGCCAAGTAGGGGAAGGACAGCCCCAGCATTTT. Translation: CASSQVGEGQPQHF.

This clone was found a few times. V is TRBV25-1 and J is TRBJ1-5; D unclear. This CDR3 contains 15 residues. With 2 bases removed from V and 1 base from J, the gap between germline ends came to 9 bases. CDR1 is MGHDK, CDR2 SYGVNS, per germline. The CDR3 DNA is TGTGCCAGCAGTGAACACGATGAGAGCAATCAGCCCCAGCATTTT. As protein: CASSEHDESNQPQHF.

Regarding this clone: A junction end diverges from the germline sequence, so it may reflect a read error. The CDR3 loop reads CASIEHRGATNTGELFF. CDR3 DNA sequence: TGTGCCAGCATTGAACATCGGGGGGCCACGAACACCGGGGAGCTGTTTTTT. The rearrangement uses TRBV6-1 and TRBJ2-2; tentatively, D is TRBD2 (7 bases). CDR1 is MNHNS, CDR2 SASEGT, per germline. The CDR3 spans 17 residues.

This chain connects TRBV5-1 to TRBJ2-1; TRBD2 matches 12 bases. From germline, CDR1 is SGHRS and CDR2 YFSETQ. This CDR3 is built from 14 residues. V lost 3 bases and J lost 9; bases outside the gene matches: 4. The CDR3 spells CASSSPGLAGEQFF. CDR3 DNA sequence: TGCGCCAGCAGCTCGCCGGGACTAGCGGGTGAGCAGTTCTTC. The complete variable domain, with remaining parts taken from reference TRBV5-1 and TRBJ2-1, reads KAGVTQTPRYLIKTRGQQVTLSCSPISGHRSVSWYQQTPGQGLQFLFEYFSETQRNKGNFPGRFSGRQFSNSRSEMNVSTLELGDSALYLCASSSPGLAGEQFFGPGTRLTVL.

CDR3 amino acids: CASSTRDRAEGTQYF. CDR3 in DNA: TGCGCCAGCAGTACCAGAGACCGGGCGGAGGGTACGCAGTATTTT. The chain combines TRBV10-1 with TRBJ2-3, with D possibly matching TRBD2 (6 bases). V lost 5 bases to trimming and J lost 8 bases, with 20 bases between them. The CDR3 length is 15 residues. Per the germline V gene, CDR1 is WNHNN and CDR2 is SYGVQD (reference sequence).

The rearrangement uses TRBV18 and TRBJ1-5, with D perhaps matching TRBD1 (5 bases). V shed 3 bases and J shed 4 bases, with 10 bases lying between them. This CDR3 is built from 14 residues. Per germline, CDR1 KGHSH and CDR2 LQKENI. The CDR3 spells CASSPYGGNQPQHF. The CDR3 DNA is TGTGCCAGCTCACCTTACGGGGGGAATCAGCCCCAGCATTTT.

The gene calls are TRBV19 and TRBJ1-5, with D perhaps matching TRBD1 (5 bases). From germline, CDR1 is LNHDA and CDR2 SQIVND (reference sequence). The V end lost 5 bases, the J end lost 3 bases, and 11 bases lay between the germline ends. This CDR3 contains 14 residues. The CDR3, as DNA: TGTGCCAGTAGTTCACAGACAGCCAATCAGCCCCAGCATTTT. It translates to CASSSQTANQPQHF.

This sequence joins TRBV6-6 and TRBJ2-1; possible D gene TRBD1, 6 bases. CDR3 length: 16 residues. The germline V gene encodes CDR1 MNHNY and CDR2 SVGAGI (reference sequence). Between the trimmed V and J ends, which lost 5 bases and 5 bases, there was a span of 19 bases. CDR3 amino acids: CASSPPRGVGHNEQFF. CDR3 coding DNA: TGTGCCAGCAGTCCACCCAGGGGAGTGGGACACAATGAGCAGTTCTTC.